This T cell receptor (beta chain) comes out of a study of cytomegalovirus exposure and HLA in healthy donors. Study results and caveats: Per published accounts, TCR beta sequences correctly predicted the HLA-A and HLA-B alleles of most subjects. Listed as cytomegalovirus-associated were roughly 180 TCR beta chains.

60 Vbeta and 13 Jbeta primers were used in PCR. Data came from immunoSEQ multiplex PCR; TCRdb stores just in-frame clones and leaves some out. The top ten clones hold over 3.5% of a sample with 95,000 to 150,000 clones, 74% of them seen once. The CDR3 is 16 residues long. V was clipped by 5 bases and J by 7 bases; unmatched bases: 9. In germline, CDR1 is SGHNT, CDR2 YENEEA. This clone was seen more than once but under ten times. The antigen remains unidentified. The clonotype was recovered from a woman between 50 and 59 years old in good health and CMV-seropositive. Sequenced sample: PBMCs. The chain joins TRBV11-3 to TRBJ2-2; 11 bases match TRBD1. CDR3 sequence reads: CASSPRGQGAFGELFF. CDR3 nucleotides: TGTGCCAGCAGCCCACGTGGACAGGGGGCTTTCGGGGAGCTGTTTTTT.